This note documents a single TCR beta chain sequence. Its cognate antigen is unknown. The CDR3 is 15 amino acids. CDR1 is LNHDA, CDR2 SQIVND, per germline (reference sequence). CD45RO-CCR7+CD27+CD95- was the phenotype of naive CD8+ T cells. This sample is part of a study of CXCR3-negative and CXCR3-positive naive CD8 T cells. General study findings and limits: Freshly isolated PBMCs were used in most assays, given partial CXCR3 loss after freezing. CD5 surface expression was similar among naive subsets, and TCR strength was estimated by inference from TRB CDR3 properties. CXCR3-positive naive cells had TRB CDR3s that were more hydrophobic than CXCR3-negative naive cells had.

Libraries of TRB cDNA were made by 5' RACE and carried UMIs. TCRdb reanalyzed the 5' RACE reads and collapses them to one entry per CDR3 protein, without DNA. The sample's table shows 95,000 to 100,000 distinct CDR3 sequences. What was sequenced was naive CXCR3+ CD8+ T cells from blood. As to subset: CD45RO-CCR7+CD27+CD95- naive CD8+ T cells expressing CXCR3 (TNR3+). This chain links TRBV19 with TRBJ2-5; with no DNA, the TCRdb D assignment of TRBD2 cannot be verified. This receptor was obtained from a human donor in good health. Some clones in this sample may be carry-over from other donors' samples. Here the CDR3 reads CASSALADPEETQYF.